This entry lists 12 T cell receptor beta chains sequenced from one sample in a study of T-cell reconstitution after alpha-beta-depleted transplantation in children. Preparation of the TCRbeta library used unique molecular identifiers. One entry per CDR3 protein, called by TCRdb with MiXCR from the PCR reads. The table has about 610,000 distinct CDR3 sequences, 10% to 13% seen once. The input for sequencing was PBMCs from the stem cell graft donor, taken from the stem cell graft. These receptors originate from a human donor who donated a stem cell graft to a child with acute myeloid leukemia.

The chain has TRBV19 and TRBJ2-7; the D is unclear. Germline CDR1 reads LNHDA; CDR2 reads SQIVND (reference sequence). The V and J ends lost 5 bases and 1 base respectively, with 15 bases between them. The CDR3 sequence is 15 residues long. Here the CDR3 reads CASSLRNGYSYEQYF. The DNA of the CDR3 is TGTGCCAGTAGTTTAAGGAACGGCTATTCCTACGAGCAGTACTTC. The variable domain in full, completed from reference TRBV19 and TRBJ2-7, reads DGGITQSPKYLFRKEGQNVTLSCEQNLNHDAMYWYRQDPGQGLRLIYYSQIVNDFQKGDIAEGYSVSREKKESFPLTVTSAQKNPTAFYLCASSLRNGYSYEQYFGPGTRLTVT.

The chain couples TRBV20-1 to TRBJ2-3, with unresolved D. From germline, CDR1 is DFQATT and CDR2 SNEGSKA (reference sequence). CDR3 length equals 13 residues. V was shortened by 5 bases and J by 0 bases, with 9 bases between the two germline ends. The CDR3 DNA follows: TGCAGTGCTTGCGGAGCTAGCACAGATACGCAGTATTTT. Protein: CSACGASTDTQYF.

The V and J genes are TRBV20-1 and TRBJ1-4; D not certain. The germline CDR1 and CDR2 sequences are DFQATT and SNEGSKA (reference sequence). CDR3 length: 14 amino acids. The V and J ends lost 5 bases and 8 bases respectively, with 18 bases between them. In nucleotides, the CDR3 is TGCAGTGCTGCCAGGACTGGGGTACGAGAAAAACTGTTTTTT. Its translation: CSAARTGVREKLFF.

In its sample, this clonotype was seen a few times. The chain uses TRBV28 and TRBJ2-7; D remains ambiguous. The length of the CDR3 is 11 residues. Germline V gives CDR1 MDHEN, CDR2 SYDVKM. V was cut by 6 bases and J by 12 bases, with 15 bases left in between. The CDR3 sequence is CASSDLKRLYF. Here the CDR3 DNA reads TGTGCCAGCAGCGATCTTAAAAGGCTGTACTTC.

The sample holds many counts of this clonotype. The genes are TRBV4-3 and TRBJ1-2; D is perhaps TRBD1 (6 bases). Germline assignment: CDR1 LGHNA and CDR2 YSLEER. The CDR3 consists of 14 residues. The V and J ends lost 1 base and 4 bases respectively, with 10 bases between them. For the CDR3, the DNA is TGCGCCAGCAGCCAAGGACAGGTACCCTATGGCTACACCTTC. Translating it yields CASSQGQVPYGYTF.

This clonotype was seen repeatedly, ten times or more. CDR3 region: CASSLALGGEQFF. The CDR3 bases are TGCGCCAGCAGCTTGGCACTCGGGGGGGAGCAGTTCTTC. This chain connects TRBV5-1 to TRBJ2-1; 7 bases agree with TRBD2. V dropped 0 bases and J dropped 10; count of bases not matched to a gene: 4. The germline gives CDR1 SGHRS, CDR2 YFSETQ. This CDR3 has 13 amino acids. The full variable domain, in which reference TRBV5-1 and TRBJ2-1 provide the parts outside the CDR3, is KAGVTQTPRYLIKTRGQQVTLSCSPISGHRSVSWYQQTPGQGLQFLFEYFSETQRNKGNFPGRFSGRQFSNSRSEMNVSTLELGDSALYLCASSLALGGEQFFGPGTRLTVL.

This clonotype was seen many times. The chain employs TRBV20-1 and TRBJ2-3; TRBD2 agrees at 7 bases. Germline trimming cut 5 bases from V and 1 base from J; bases unmatched to any gene: 6. Looked up from germline, CDR1 is DFQATT and CDR2 is SNEGSKA (reference sequence). The CDR3 consists of 14 residues. CDR3 bases: TGCAGTGCTCGATTGCTAGCGGGCACAGATACGCAGTATTTT. Protein: CSARLLAGTDTQYF.

This clonotype was seen only a few times. This chain joins TRBV20-1 and TRBJ1-3; 8 bases match TRBD1. Germline V CDR1 and CDR2: DFQATT, SNEGSKA (reference sequence). V shed 2 bases and J 6 bases; nucleotides not matched to a gene: 9. This CDR3 is 15 amino acids long. DNA for the CDR3: TGCAGTGCTAGACCTCAGACAGGGGACGCAAACACCATATATTTT. Encoded protein: CSARPQTGDANTIYF.

At least ten counts were recorded for this clonotype. The chain is built from TRBV12-3 or TRBV12-4 and TRBJ1-6; no clear D gene. Trimming left V 6 bases short and J 0 bases short, with 9 bases between. This CDR3 spans 15 amino acids. CDR3 sequence: CASSHGSSYNSPLHF. CDR3 in DNA: TGTGCCAGCAGCCACGGGAGCTCCTATAATTCACCCCTCCACTTT.

This clonotype was counted only a few times. The chain joins TRBV12-3 or TRBV12-4 to TRBJ2-5; 14 nucleotides agree with TRBD2. The V gene end was trimmed by 4 bases and the J gene end by 5 bases; junction bases not matched to a gene: 6. The CDR3 totals 16 residues. CDR3 amino acids: CASSSGTSGSWETQYF. The DNA of the CDR3 is TGTGCCAGCAGTTCCGGGACTAGCGGGAGTTGGGAGACCCAGTACTTC.

This clonotype appeared a few times. The chain couples TRBV28 to TRBJ2-1; 9 positions match TRBD2. V lost 4 bases and J lost 4; bases outside the gene matches: 8. CDR3 length: 16 amino acids. CDR1 and CDR2 from the germline V gene are MDHEN and SYDVKM. The CDR3 spells CASSSTSSGIYNEQFF. CDR3 sequence (DNA): TGTGCCAGCAGTTCAACATCTAGCGGGATATACAATGAGCAGTTCTTC.

This clonotype was counted only a few times. J is TRBJ1-4 and V is TRBV3-1; no definite D call. V was shortened by 7 bases and J by 8 bases, with 11 bases between the two germline ends. Germline V gives CDR1 LGHDT, CDR2 YNNKEL (reference sequence). This CDR3 has 12 residues. In nucleotides, the CDR3 is TGTGCCAGCAACGTACTCGGGGAAAAACTGTTTTTT. Amino acid sequence: CASNVLGEKLFF.